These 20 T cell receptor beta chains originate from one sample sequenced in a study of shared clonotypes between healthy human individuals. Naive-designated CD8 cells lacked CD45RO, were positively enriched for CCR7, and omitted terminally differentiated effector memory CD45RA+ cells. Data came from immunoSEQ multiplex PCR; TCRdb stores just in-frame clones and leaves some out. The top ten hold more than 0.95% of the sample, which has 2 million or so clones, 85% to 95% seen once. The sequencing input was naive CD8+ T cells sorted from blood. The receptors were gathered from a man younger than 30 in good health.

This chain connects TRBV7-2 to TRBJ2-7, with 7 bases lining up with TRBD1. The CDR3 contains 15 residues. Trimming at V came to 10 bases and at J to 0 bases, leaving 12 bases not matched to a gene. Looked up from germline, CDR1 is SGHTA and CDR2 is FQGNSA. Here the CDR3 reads CAKTDRTNSSYEQYF. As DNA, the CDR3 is TGTGCCAAGACGGACAGGACCAATAGCTCCTACGAGCAGTACTTC.

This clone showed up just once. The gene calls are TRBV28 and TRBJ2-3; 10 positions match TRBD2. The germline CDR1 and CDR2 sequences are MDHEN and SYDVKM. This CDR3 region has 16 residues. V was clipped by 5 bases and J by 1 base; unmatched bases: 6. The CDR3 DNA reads TGTGCCAGCAGTCCCCTCGGGACTAGCGGCACAGATACGCAGTATTTT. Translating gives CASSPLGTSGTDTQYF. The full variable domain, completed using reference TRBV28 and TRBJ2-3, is DVKVTQSSRYLVKRTGEKVFLECVQDMDHENMFWYRQDPGLGLRLIYFSYDVKMKEKGDIPEGYSVSREKKERFSLILESASTNQTSMYLCASSPLGTSGTDTQYFGPGTRLTVL.

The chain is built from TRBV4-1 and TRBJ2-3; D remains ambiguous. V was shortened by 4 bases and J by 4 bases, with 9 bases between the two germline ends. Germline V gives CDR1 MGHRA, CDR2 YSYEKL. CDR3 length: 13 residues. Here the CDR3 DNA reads TGCGCCAGCAGCCTGATCAAGGCAGATACGCAGTATTTT. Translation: CASSLIKADTQYF.

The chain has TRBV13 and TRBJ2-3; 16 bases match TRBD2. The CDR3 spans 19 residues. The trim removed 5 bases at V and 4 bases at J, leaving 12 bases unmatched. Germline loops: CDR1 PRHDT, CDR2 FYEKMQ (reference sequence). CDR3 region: CASSTSGLAGGPSPDTQYF. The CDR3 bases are TGTGCCAGCAGCACCTCGGGACTAGCGGGGGGGCCGAGCCCAGATACGCAGTATTTT.

The CDR3 reads CASSQAQGQAYEQYF. The CDR3 coding sequence is TGCGCCAGCAGCCAAGCCCAGGGGCAAGCCTACGAGCAGTACTTC. The rearrangement links TRBV4-1 to TRBJ2-7; D possibly corresponds to TRBD1 (6 bases). Germline V gene lookup returns CDR1 MGHRA and CDR2 YSYEKL. This CDR3 is built from 15 residues. V was cut by 1 base and J by 2 bases, with 12 bases left in between.

The CDR3 region has the DNA TGTGCCAGCAACCAACAGGGAGGGATCTTAGGGGGCTACACCTTC. Translating gives CASNQQGGILGGYTF. V gene TRBV11-2 combines with J gene TRBJ1-2; D possibly corresponds to TRBD1 (6 bases). The CDR3 loop spans 15 amino acids. Germline CDR1 is SGHAT and CDR2 is FQNNGV. Between the trimmed V and J ends, which lost 7 bases and 8 bases, there was a span of 23 bases.

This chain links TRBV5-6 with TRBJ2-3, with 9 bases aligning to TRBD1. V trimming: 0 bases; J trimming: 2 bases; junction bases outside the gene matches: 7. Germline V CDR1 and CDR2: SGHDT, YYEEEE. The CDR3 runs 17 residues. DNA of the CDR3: TGTGCCAGCAGCTTGGACGGGGACAGGGTTACCACAGATACGCAGTATTTT. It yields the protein CASSLDGDRVTTDTQYF. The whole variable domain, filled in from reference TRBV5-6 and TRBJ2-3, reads DAGVTQSPTHLIKTRGQQVTLRCSPKSGHDTVSWYQQALGQGPQFIFQYYEEEERQRGNFPDRFSGHQFPNYSSELNVNALLLGDSALYLCASSLDGDRVTTDTQYFGPGTRLTVL.

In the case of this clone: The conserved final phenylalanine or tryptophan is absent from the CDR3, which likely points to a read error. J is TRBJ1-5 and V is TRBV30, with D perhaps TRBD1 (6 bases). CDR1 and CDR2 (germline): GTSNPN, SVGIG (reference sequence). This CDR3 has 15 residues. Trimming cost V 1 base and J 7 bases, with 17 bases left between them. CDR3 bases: TGTGCCTGGAGTGGCAAGGGGGTGGGGAGGCAGCCCCAGCATCTT. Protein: CAWSGKGVGRQPQHL.

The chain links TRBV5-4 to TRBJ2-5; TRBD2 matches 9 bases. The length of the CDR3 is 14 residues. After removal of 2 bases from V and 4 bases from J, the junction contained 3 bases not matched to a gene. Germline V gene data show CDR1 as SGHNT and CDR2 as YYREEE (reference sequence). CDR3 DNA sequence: TGTGCCAGCAGCTTAGCACTAGCGGGAGAGACCCAGTACTTC. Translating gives CASSLALAGETQYF.

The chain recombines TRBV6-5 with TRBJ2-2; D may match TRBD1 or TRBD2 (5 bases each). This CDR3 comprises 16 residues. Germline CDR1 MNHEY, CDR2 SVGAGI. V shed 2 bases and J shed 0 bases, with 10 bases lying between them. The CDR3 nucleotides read TGTGCCAGCAGTTACCTGGGACCGACGAACACCGGGGAGCTGTTTTTT. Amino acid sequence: CASSYLGPTNTGELFF.

The CDR3 bases are TGTGCCAGCAGACCACTAGCGGGAGTCGAGGAGACCCAGTACTTC. Its protein product is CASRPLAGVEETQYF. The chain is built from TRBV13 and TRBJ2-5; 11 bases map to TRBD2. V gave up 6 bases and J gave up 5 bases; unmatched junction bases: 8. Germline-derived CDR1 and CDR2 are PRHDT and FYEKMQ (reference sequence). The CDR3 has 15 residues.

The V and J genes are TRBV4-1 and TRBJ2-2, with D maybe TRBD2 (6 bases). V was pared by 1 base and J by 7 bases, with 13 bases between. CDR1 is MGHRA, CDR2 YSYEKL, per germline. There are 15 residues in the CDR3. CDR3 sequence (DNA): TGCGCCAGCAGCCAAGCCGCTAGCGTGGACGGGGAGCTGTTTTTT. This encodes CASSQAASVDGELFF.

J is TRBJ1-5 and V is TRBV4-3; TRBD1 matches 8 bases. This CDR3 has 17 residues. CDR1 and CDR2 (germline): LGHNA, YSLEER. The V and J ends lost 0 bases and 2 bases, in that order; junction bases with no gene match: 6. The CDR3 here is CASSQDWQGAGNQPQHF. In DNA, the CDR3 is TGCGCCAGCAGCCAAGATTGGCAGGGGGCGGGCAATCAGCCCCAGCATTTT.

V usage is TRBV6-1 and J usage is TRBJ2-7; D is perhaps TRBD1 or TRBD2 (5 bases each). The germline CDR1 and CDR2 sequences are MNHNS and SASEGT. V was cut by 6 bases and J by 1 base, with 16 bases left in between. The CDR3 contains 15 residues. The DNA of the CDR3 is TGTGCCAGCAGGGGCCGGGACCCTGGGTCCTACGAGCAGTACTTC. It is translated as CASRGRDPGSYEQYF.

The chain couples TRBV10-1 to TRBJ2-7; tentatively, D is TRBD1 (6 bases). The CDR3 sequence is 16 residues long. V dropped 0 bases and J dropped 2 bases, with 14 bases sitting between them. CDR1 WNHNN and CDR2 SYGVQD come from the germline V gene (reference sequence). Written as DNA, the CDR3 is TGCGCCAGCAGTGAGTCGACACAGGGAGAGCCCTACGAGCAGTACTTC. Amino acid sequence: CASSESTQGEPYEQYF.

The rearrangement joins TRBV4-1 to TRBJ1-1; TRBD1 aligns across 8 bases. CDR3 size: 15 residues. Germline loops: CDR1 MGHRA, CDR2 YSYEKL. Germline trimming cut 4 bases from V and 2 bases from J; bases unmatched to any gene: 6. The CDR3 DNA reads TGCGCCAGCAGCCTGTCCGGGACAGGCAACACTGAAGCTTTCTTT. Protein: CASSLSGTGNTEAFF.

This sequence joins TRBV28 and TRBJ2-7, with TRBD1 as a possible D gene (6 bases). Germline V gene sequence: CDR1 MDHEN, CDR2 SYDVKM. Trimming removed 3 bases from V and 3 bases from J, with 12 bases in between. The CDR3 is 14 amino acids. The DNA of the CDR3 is TGTGCCAGCAGTTTCCAGGGGAGCAACTACGAGCAGTACTTC. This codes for CASSFQGSNYEQYF.

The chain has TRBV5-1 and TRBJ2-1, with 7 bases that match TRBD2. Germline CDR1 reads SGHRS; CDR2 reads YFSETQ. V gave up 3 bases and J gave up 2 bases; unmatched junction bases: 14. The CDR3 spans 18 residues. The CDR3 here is CASSSKRRESGTYNEQFF. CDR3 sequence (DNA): TGCGCCAGCAGCTCAAAACGCCGTGAAAGCGGGACCTACAATGAGCAGTTCTTC.

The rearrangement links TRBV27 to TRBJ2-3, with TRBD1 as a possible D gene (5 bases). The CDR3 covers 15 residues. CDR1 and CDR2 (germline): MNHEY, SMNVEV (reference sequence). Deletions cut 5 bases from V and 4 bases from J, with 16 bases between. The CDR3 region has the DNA TGTGCCAGCAGTCCCCAGCCAGGGTCCCCAGATACGCAGTATTTT. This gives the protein CASSPQPGSPDTQYF.

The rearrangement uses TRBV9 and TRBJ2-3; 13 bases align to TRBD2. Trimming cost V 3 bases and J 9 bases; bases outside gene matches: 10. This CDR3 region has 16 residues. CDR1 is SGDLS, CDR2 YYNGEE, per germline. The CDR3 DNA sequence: TGTGCCAGCAGCGGGGGGACTAGCGGGATGGAAATAACGCAGTATTTT. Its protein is CASSGGTSGMEITQYF.